This entry describes one T cell receptor (beta chain). This record belongs to a study of blood T cell repertoires in COVID-19. Measured with immunoSEQ multiplex PCR; TCRdb has only the in-frame clones, and not every one. The sample shows around 290,000 clones, roughly 90% of them seen only once. The V gene lost 2 bases and the J gene lost 0 bases, with 11 bases spanning the gap. CDR1 and CDR2 from the germline V gene are MNHNS and SASEGT. The CDR3 is 16 amino acids. The chain couples TRBV6-1 to TRBJ1-3; no clear D gene. The receptor's source is a woman between 35 and 50 years old who had recovered from COVID-19. What was sequenced was PBMCs or T cells enriched from blood (not recorded which). CDR3 coding DNA: TGTGCCAGCAGTGAACTGGAACGGAGCTCTGGAAACACCATATATTTT. This codes for CASSELERSSGNTIYF.